The 14 T cell receptor beta chains in this list originate from one sample, sequenced in a study of blood T cell repertoires in COVID-19. Profiled with immunoSEQ multiplex PCR; TCRdb holds only in-frame clones, not every one. The sample consists of 110,000 to 150,000 clones, around nine tenths of them appearing once. The sequenced sample consisted of peripheral blood. The receptors shown here come from a woman aged 50 to 60 with acute or convalescent COVID-19.

This rearrangement joins TRBV2 to TRBJ1-5; TRBD1 matches at 8 bases. CDR3 length: 14 amino acids. V lost 4 bases, J lost 6 bases, and 5 bases stayed unmatched. Germline CDR1 SNHLY, CDR2 FYNNEI. The CDR3 loop is CASSGQGFPQPQHF. The CDR3 DNA reads TGTGCCAGCAGTGGACAGGGGTTTCCTCAGCCCCAGCATTTT. Full variable domain (missing parts from reference TRBV2 and TRBJ1-5): EPEVTQTPSHQVTQMGQEVILRCVPISNHLYFYWYRQILGQKVEFLVSFYNNEISEKSEIFDDQFSVERPDGSNFTLKIRSTKLEDSAMYFCASSGQGFPQPQHFGDGTRLSIL.

This clone came up a few times. This chain uses TRBV9 with TRBJ2-3; a possible D gene is TRBD2 (6 bases). This CDR3 spans 19 amino acids. Trimming cost V 2 bases and J 4 bases, with 26 bases left between them. Germline V gives CDR1 SGDLS, CDR2 YYNGEE. The CDR3 DNA sequence: TGTGCCAGCAGCGTGAGCCAGAGGGAAGTACGGGAGCCAGCAGATACGCAGTATTTT. As protein: CASSVSQREVREPADTQYF.

This chain uses TRBV7-8 with TRBJ2-7, with D tentatively TRBD1 (6 bases). V lost 1 base and J lost 1, with 14 bases in between. The CDR3 has 16 amino acids. The germline V gene has CDR1 SGHVS and CDR2 FQNEAQ. This CDR3 reads CASSLVGWGQSYEQYF. In DNA form, the CDR3 reads TGTGCCAGCAGCTTAGTGGGCTGGGGGCAATCCTACGAGCAGTACTTC.

This clone was picked up one time. The chain couples TRBV19 to TRBJ1-5; D might be TRBD1 (6 bases). V was shortened by 8 bases and J by 3 bases, with 11 bases between the two germline ends. Germline V gene sequence: CDR1 LNHDA, CDR2 SQIVND (reference sequence). The CDR3 is 13 residues long. CDR3 coding DNA: TGTGCCAGTTTATCAGGGGTCAATCAGCCCCAGCATTTT. It encodes CASLSGVNQPQHF. The full variable domain, with the rest looked up from reference TRBV19 and TRBJ1-5, is DGGITQSPKYLFRKEGQNVTLSCEQNLNHDAMYWYRQDPGQGLRLIYYSQIVNDFQKGDIAEGYSVSREKKESFPLTVTSAQKNPTAFYLCASLSGVNQPQHFGDGTRLSIL.

V is TRBV5-1 and J is TRBJ1-2; the D gene is possibly TRBD1 (6 bases). Trimming took 5 bases from V and 8 from J, leaving 16 bases between them. Germline values: CDR1 SGHRS, CDR2 YFSETQ. This CDR3 has 13 residues. The CDR3 DNA follows: TGCGCCAGCAGTCCCCACGAGGGGGAAGGCTACACCTTC. It is translated as CASSPHEGEGYTF.

The chain links TRBV27 to TRBJ1-1; the D is unclear. Looked up from germline, CDR1 is MNHEY and CDR2 is SMNVEV (reference sequence). There are 15 residues in the CDR3. The V end was cut by 0 bases, the J end by 1 base, with 9 bases between. This chain's CDR3 is CASSLSVHGNTEAFF. CDR3 sequence (DNA): TGTGCCAGCAGTTTATCTGTCCACGGGAACACTGAAGCTTTCTTT.

The chain uses TRBV27 and TRBJ1-1; TRBD1 is a possible D gene (5 bases). Germline loops: CDR1 MNHEY, CDR2 SMNVEV (reference sequence). The CDR3 consists of 15 residues. V was pared by 5 bases and J by 5 bases, with 18 bases between. DNA for the CDR3: TGTGCCAGCAGTCCCCGATCGGGGGGTGGGACTGAAGCTTTCTTT. Encoded protein: CASSPRSGGGTEAFF.

This clone was seen a few times. The rearrangement links TRBV6-4 to TRBJ1-2; D call uncertain. CDR1 MRHNA and CDR2 SNTAGT come from the germline V gene. The CDR3 is made up of 17 amino acids. Trimming removed 0 bases from V and 0 bases from J, with 14 bases in between. The CDR3 loop is CASSDSVVRRANYGYTF. CDR3 in DNA: TGTGCCAGCAGTGACTCAGTGGTCAGGCGGGCTAACTATGGCTACACCTTC.

The chain recombines TRBV11-2 with TRBJ2-7; D is ambiguous. The length of the CDR3 is 11 residues. CDR1 and CDR2 (germline): SGHAT, FQNNGV. Trimming took 3 bases from V and 7 from J, leaving 7 bases between them. CDR3 region: CASSFAREQYF. CDR3 in DNA: TGTGCCAGCAGCTTCGCGCGGGAGCAGTACTTC.

This clone was seen only a few times. The chain recombines TRBV5-1 with TRBJ1-3; unclear D gene. CDR1 is SGHRS and CDR2 is YFSETQ in the germline V gene. This CDR3 contains 14 residues. V was pared by 1 base and J by 6 bases, with 11 bases between. The CDR3 nucleotides are TGCGCCAGCAGCTTGTGGGCAGAGTCAAACACCATATATTTT. Protein sequence: CASSLWAESNTIYF.

This clone was seen just once. The V and J genes are TRBV7-8 and TRBJ1-4; TRBD1 aligns across 9 bases. The length of the CDR3 is 17 residues. Germline CDR1 and CDR2: SGHVS and FQNEAQ. The J segment lost 0 bases and the V segment lost 5 bases, leaving 7 bases of the junction unmatched. CDR3 sequence: CASSLPGQGTTNEKLFF. For the CDR3, the DNA is TGTGCCAGCAGCCTACCGGGACAGGGAACAACTAATGAAAAACTGTTTTTT.

This clone was counted a few times. This chain links TRBV3-1 (or the pseudogene TRBV3-2) with TRBJ1-3; TRBD1 might be the D (6 bases). The V end lost 3 bases, the J end lost 4 bases, and 16 bases lay between the germline ends. CDR1 and CDR2 from the germline V gene are LGHDT and YNNKEL (reference sequence). The CDR3 runs 16 residues. CDR3 loop: CASSHGAQGKGNTIYF. The CDR3 bases are TGTGCCAGCAGCCACGGCGCCCAGGGGAAAGGAAACACCATATATTTT.

V gene TRBV12-3 or TRBV12-4 combines with J gene TRBJ2-1, with no clear D. CDR3 length: 13 residues. Trimming stripped 0 bases from V and 8 bases from J, with 8 bases between. The CDR3 sequence is CASSLAPGYEQFF. For the CDR3, the DNA is TGTGCCAGCAGTTTAGCGCCCGGTTATGAGCAGTTCTTC.

The chain employs TRBV18 and TRBJ1-2; D call uncertain. The CDR3 contains 15 residues. V was clipped by 3 bases and J by 4 bases, with 15 bases between them. From germline, CDR1 is KGHSH and CDR2 LQKENI. The CDR3 bases are TGTGCCAGCTCACCTCTCCTGGAGGAGGCCTATGGCTACACCTTC. Amino acids: CASSPLLEEAYGYTF.